This T cell receptor (beta chain) was documented in a study of CD8 T cells in ankylosing spondylitis. Regarding the study as a whole: Among TCR beta sequences, a motif of eight highly homologous variants appeared characteristic of ankylosing spondylitis blood. Significantly higher representation of disease-linked clones was reported for matched ankylosing spondylitis synovial fluid.

This clonotype was seen a handful of times. Its antigen is as yet unknown. By quantitative 5'-RACE with molecular barcodes, the TCR beta libraries were made. MiXCR, run by TCRdb on the 5' RACE reads, gives a single entry per CDR3 protein. The sample contains about 240,000 distinct CDR3 sequences, roughly a quarter of which appear only once. The V end was cut by 7 bases, the J end by 3 bases, with 10 bases between. This CDR3 is built from 13 residues. The sequencing input was blood, either unsorted or a sorted T cell fraction (not recorded which). The chain recombines TRBV12-3 or TRBV12-4 with TRBJ1-5; D might be TRBD1 (5 bases). This sequence originates from a male donor with ankylosing spondylitis or in good health (not recorded which). In nucleotides, the CDR3 is TGTGCCAGCACCTGGGACCTCAATCAGCCCCAGCATTTT. This encodes CASTWDLNQPQHF.